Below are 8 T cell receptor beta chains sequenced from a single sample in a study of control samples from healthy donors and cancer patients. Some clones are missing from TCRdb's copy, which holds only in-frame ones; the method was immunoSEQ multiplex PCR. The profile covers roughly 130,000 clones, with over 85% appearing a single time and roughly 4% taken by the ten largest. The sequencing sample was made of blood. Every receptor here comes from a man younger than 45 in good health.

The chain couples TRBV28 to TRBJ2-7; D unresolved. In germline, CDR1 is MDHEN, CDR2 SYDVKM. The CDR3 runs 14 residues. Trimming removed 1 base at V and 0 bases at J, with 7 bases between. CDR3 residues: CASSLFGGSYEQYF. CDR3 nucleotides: TGTGCCAGCAGTTTATTTGGCGGCTCCTACGAGCAGTACTTC.

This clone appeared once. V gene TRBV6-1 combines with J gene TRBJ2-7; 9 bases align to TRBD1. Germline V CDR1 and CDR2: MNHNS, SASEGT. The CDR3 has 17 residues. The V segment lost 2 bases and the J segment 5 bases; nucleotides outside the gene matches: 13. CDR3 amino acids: CASSEQLGWDRADEQYF. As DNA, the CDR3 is TGTGCCAGCAGTGAACAGTTGGGCTGGGACAGGGCGGACGAGCAGTACTTC.

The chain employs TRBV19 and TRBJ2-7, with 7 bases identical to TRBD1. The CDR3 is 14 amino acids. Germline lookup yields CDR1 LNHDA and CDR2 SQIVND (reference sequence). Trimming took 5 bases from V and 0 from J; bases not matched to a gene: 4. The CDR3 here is CASSFAGGSYEQYF. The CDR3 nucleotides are TGTGCCAGTAGTTTCGCAGGGGGCTCCTACGAGCAGTACTTC.

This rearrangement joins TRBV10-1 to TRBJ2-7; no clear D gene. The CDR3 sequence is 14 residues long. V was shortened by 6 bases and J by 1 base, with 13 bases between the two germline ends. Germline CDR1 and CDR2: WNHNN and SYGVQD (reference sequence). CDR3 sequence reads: CASRPERGSYEQYF. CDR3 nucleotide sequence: TGCGCCAGCAGGCCCGAACGTGGGTCCTACGAGCAGTACTTC.

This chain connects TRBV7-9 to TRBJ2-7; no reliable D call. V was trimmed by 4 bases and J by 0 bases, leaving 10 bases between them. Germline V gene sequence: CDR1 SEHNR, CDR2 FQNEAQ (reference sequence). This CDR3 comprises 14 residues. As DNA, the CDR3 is TGTGCCAGCAGCTCCCAGGAAGACTCCTACGAGCAGTACTTC. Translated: CASSSQEDSYEQYF.

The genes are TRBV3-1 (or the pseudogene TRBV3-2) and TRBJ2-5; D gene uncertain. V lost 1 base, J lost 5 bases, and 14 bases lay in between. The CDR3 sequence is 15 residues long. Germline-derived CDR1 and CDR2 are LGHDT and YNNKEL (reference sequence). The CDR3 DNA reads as TGTGCCAGCAGCCAAGTTTGCTGGGCCCGGGAGACCCAGTACTTC. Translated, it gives CASSQVCWARETQYF.

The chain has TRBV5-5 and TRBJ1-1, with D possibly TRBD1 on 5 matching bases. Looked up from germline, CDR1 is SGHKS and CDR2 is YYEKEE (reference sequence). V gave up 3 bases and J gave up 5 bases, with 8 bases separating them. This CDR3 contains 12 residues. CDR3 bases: TGTGCCAGCAGCTCCGACAGAACTGAAGCTTTCTTT. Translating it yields CASSSDRTEAFF.

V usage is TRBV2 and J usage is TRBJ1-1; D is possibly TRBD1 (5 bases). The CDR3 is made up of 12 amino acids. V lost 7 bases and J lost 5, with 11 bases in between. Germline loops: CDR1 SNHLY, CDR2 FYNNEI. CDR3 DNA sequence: TGTGCCAGCACGCCAGGGTCGACTGAAGCTTTCTTT. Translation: CASTPGSTEAFF.